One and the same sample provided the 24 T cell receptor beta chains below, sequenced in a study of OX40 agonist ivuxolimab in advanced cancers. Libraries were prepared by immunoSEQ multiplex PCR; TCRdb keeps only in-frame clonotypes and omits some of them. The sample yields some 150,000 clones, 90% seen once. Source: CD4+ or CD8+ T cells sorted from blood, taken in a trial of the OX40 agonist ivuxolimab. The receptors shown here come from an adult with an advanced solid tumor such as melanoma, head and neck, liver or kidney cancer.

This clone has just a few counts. CDR3 in amino acids: CASSFQGAGYTF. For the CDR3, the DNA is TGTGCCAGTAGTTTTCAGGGGGCTGGCTACACCTTC. The rearrangement uses TRBV19 and TRBJ1-2, with TRBD1 identical over 8 bases. Trimming at V came to 5 bases and at J to 7 bases, leaving 3 bases not matched to a gene. Germline V lookup: CDR1 LNHDA, CDR2 SQIVND (reference sequence). The CDR3 consists of 12 residues. The full variable domain, in which reference TRBV19 and TRBJ1-2 provide the parts outside the CDR3, is DGGITQSPKYLFRKEGQNVTLSCEQNLNHDAMYWYRQDPGQGLRLIYYSQIVNDFQKGDIAEGYSVSREKKESFPLTVTSAQKNPTAFYLCASSFQGAGYTFGSGTRLTVV.

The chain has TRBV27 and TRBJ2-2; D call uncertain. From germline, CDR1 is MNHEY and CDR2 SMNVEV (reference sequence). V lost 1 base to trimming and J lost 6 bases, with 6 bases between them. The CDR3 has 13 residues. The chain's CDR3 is CASSLWGSGELFF. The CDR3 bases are TGTGCCAGCAGTTTATGGGGATCCGGGGAGCTGTTTTTT.

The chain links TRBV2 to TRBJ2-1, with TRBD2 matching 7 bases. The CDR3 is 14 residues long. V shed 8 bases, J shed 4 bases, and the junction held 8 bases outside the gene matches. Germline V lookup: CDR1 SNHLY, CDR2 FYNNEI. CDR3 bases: TGTGCCAGCCTCGCGGGAGCATTGTACAATGAGCAGTTCTTC. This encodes CASLAGALYNEQFF. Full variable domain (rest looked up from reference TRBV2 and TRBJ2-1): EPEVTQTPSHQVTQMGQEVILRCVPISNHLYFYWYRQILGQKVEFLVSFYNNEISEKSEIFDDQFSVERPDGSNFTLKIRSTKLEDSAMYFCASLAGALYNEQFFGPGTRLTVL.

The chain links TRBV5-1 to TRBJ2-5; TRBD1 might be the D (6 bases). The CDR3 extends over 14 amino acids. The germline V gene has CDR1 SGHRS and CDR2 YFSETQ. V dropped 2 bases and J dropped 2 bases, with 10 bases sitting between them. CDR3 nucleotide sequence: TGCGCCAGCAGCTTAACAGGGACACAAGAGACCCAGTACTTC. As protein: CASSLTGTQETQYF.

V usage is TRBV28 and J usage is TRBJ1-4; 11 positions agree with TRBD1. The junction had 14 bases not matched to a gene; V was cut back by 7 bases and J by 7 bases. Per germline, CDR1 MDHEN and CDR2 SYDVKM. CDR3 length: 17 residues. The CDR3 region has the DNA TGTGCCAGCATTTCAGGGACAGGGGGATCTTCAGGTGAAAAACTGTTTTTT. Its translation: CASISGTGGSSGEKLFF.

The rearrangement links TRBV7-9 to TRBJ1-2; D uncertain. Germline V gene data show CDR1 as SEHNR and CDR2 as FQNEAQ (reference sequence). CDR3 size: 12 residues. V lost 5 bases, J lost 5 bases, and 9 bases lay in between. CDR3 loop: CASSPGIYGYTF. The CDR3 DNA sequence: TGTGCCAGCAGCCCGGGGATATATGGCTACACCTTC. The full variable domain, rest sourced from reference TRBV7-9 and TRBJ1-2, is DTGVSQNPRHKITKRGQNVTFRCDPISEHNRLYWYRQTLGQGPEFLTYFQNEAQLEKSRLLSDRFSAERPKGSFSTLEIQRTEQGDSAMYLCASSPGIYGYTFGSGTRLTVV.

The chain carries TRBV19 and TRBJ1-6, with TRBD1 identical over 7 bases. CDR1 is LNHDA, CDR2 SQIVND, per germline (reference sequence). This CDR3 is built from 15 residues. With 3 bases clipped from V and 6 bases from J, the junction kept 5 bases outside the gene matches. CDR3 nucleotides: TGTGCCAGTAGTATTTGGACAGGCGTTAATTCACCCCTCCACTTT. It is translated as CASSIWTGVNSPLHF.

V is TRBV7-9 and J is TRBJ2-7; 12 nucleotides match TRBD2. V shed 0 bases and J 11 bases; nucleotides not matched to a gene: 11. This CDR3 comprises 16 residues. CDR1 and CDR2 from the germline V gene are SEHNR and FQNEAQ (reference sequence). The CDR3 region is CASSLAPLLAGGPEYF. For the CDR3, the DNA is TGTGCCAGCAGCTTAGCCCCTCTCCTAGCGGGAGGGCCTGAGTACTTC.

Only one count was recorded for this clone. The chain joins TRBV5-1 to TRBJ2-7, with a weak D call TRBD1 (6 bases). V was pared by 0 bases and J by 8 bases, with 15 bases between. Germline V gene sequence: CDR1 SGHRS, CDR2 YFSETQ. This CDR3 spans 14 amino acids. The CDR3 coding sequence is TGCGCCAGCAGCTTGGCCGGGGACACCCCCCAGCAGTACTTC. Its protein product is CASSLAGDTPQQYF.

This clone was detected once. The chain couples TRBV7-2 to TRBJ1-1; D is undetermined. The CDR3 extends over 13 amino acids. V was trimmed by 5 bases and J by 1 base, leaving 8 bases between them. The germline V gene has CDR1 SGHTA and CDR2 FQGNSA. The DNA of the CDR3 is TGTGCCAGCAGCCCCCTTCCGAACACTGAAGCTTTCTTT. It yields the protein CASSPLPNTEAFF.

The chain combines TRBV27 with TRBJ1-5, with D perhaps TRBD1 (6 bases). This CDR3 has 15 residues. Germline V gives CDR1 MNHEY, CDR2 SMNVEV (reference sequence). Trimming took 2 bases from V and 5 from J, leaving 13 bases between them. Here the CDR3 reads CASSLRPGVDQPQHF. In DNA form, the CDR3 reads TGTGCCAGCAGTTTAAGGCCAGGGGTCGATCAGCCCCAGCATTTT.

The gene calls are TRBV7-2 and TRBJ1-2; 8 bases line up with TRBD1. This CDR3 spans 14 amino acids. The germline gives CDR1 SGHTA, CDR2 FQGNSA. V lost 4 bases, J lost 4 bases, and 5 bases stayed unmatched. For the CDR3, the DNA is TGTGCCAGCAGCTCGGACAGGGCGACCTATGGCTACACCTTC. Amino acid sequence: CASSSDRATYGYTF.

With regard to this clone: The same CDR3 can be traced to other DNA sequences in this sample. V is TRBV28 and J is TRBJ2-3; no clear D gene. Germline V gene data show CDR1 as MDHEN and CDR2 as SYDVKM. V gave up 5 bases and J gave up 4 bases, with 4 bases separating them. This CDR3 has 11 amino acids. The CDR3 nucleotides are TGTGCCAGCAGTCTCGCAGATACGCAGTATTTT. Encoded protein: CASSLADTQYF.

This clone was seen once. The CDR3 reads CASSVTGSSYNEQFF. CDR3 nucleotides: TGTGCCAGCAGCGTGACAGGGAGCTCCTACAATGAGCAGTTCTTC. This chain connects TRBV9 to TRBJ2-1; 7 positions match TRBD1. After removal of 2 bases from V and 0 bases from J, the junction contained 2 bases not matched to a gene. From germline, CDR1 is SGDLS and CDR2 YYNGEE. This CDR3 is 15 amino acids long.

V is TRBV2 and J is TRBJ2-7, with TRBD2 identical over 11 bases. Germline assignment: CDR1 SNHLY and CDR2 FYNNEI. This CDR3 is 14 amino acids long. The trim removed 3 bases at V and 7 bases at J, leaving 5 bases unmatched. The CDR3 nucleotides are TGTGCCAGCAGTGATAGCGGGAGGGTGTGGGAGCAGTACTTC. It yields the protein CASSDSGRVWEQYF.

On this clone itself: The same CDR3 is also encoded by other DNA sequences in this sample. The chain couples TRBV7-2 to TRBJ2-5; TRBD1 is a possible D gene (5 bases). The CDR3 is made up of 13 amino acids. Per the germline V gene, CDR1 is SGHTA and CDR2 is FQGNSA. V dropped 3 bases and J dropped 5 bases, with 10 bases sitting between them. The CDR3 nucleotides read TGTGCCAGCAGCTTTCAGGGTAGGGAGACCCAGTACTTC. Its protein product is CASSFQGRETQYF.

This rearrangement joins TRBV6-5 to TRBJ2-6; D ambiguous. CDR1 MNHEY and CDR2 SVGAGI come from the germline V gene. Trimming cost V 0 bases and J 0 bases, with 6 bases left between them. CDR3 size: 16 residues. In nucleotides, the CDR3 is TGTGCCAGCAGTTACTCGCACACCTCTGGGGCCAACGTCCTGACTTTC. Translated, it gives CASSYSHTSGANVLTF.

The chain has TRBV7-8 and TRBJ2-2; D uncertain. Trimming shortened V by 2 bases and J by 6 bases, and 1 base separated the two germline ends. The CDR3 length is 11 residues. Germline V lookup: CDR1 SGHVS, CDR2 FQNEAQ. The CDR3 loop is CASSLPGELFF. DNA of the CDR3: TGTGCCAGCAGCTTACCCGGGGAGCTGTTTTTT.

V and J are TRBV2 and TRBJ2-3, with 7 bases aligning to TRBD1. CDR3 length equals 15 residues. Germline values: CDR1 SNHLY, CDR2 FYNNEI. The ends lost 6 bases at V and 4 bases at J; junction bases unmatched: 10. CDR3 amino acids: CASSSRRGLSDTQYF. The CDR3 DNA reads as TGTGCCAGCAGCTCCCGCAGGGGGTTATCAGATACGCAGTATTTT.

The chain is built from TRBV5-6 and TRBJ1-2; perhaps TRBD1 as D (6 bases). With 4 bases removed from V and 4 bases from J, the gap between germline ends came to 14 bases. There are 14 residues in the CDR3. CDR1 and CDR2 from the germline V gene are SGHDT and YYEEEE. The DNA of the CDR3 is TGTGCCAGCAGCCCGGACAGATCTTTCTATGGCTACACCTTC. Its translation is CASSPDRSFYGYTF.

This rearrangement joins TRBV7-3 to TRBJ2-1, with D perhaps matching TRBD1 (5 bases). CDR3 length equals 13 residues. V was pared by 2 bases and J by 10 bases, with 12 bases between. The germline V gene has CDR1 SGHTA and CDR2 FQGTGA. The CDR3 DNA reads TGTGCCAGCAGCTTACTAGTTTGGGGCGAGCAGTTCTTC. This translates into CASSLLVWGEQFF.

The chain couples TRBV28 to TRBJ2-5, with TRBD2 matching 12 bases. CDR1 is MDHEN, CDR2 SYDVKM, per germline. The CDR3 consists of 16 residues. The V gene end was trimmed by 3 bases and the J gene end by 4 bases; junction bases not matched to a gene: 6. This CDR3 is CASSFPGLAGRETQYF. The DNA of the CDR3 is TGTGCCAGCAGTTTCCCCGGACTAGCGGGACGAGAGACCCAGTACTTC.

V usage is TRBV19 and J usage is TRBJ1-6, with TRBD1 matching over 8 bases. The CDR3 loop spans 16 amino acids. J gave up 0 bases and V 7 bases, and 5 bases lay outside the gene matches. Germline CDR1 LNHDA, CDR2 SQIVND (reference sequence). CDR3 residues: CASTRDRSSYNSPLHF. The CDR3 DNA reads TGTGCCAGTACTAGGGACAGGAGCTCCTATAATTCACCCCTCCACTTT.

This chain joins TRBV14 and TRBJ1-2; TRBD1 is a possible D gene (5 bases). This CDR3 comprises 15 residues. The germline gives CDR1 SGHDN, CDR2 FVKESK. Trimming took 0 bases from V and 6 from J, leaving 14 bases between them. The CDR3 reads CASSQETVTANGYTF. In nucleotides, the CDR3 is TGTGCCAGCAGCCAAGAGACCGTGACAGCAAATGGCTACACCTTC.